Each of the 25 T cell receptor beta chains below was sequenced from the same sample in a study of human T cells and chemical hapten exposure. TCRdb reprocessed the RACE reads with MiXCR, giving one entry per CDR3 protein. The table shows fewer than 50,000 distinct CDR3 sequences, with roughly 7.2% occurring only once. The time point here: pre-sensitization, week 0. Sample treatment: therapeutic diphenylcyclopropenone sensitization with weekly scalp DPC. Here the sequenced sample was whole blood, taken in connection with sensitization to the hapten diphenylcyclopropenone (DPC). Receptors were obtained from a woman aged 50 to 60 with alopecia areata. Some clones in this sample may be carry-over from other donors' samples.

This clonotype has a count of ten or more. CDR3 nucleotides: TGTGCCAGCAGGGTCCAGGGTGGGACTGAAGCTTTCTTT. Translating gives CASRVQGGTEAFF. The gene calls are TRBV28 and TRBJ1-1; the D gene is possibly TRBD1 (5 bases). V shed 6 bases and J shed 5 bases, with 13 bases lying between them. This CDR3 has 13 amino acids. The V gene's germline CDR1 is MDHEN and CDR2 SYDVKM.

This clonotype was picked up a small number of times. The chain employs TRBV5-1 and TRBJ2-1; 11 bases agree with TRBD2. Germline lookup yields CDR1 SGHRS and CDR2 YFSETQ. The trim removed 4 bases at V and 0 bases at J, leaving 3 bases unmatched. This CDR3 region has 16 residues. The CDR3 DNA is TGCGCCAGCAGCGCTACTAGCGGGAGCTCCTACAATGAGCAGTTCTTC. It translates to CASSATSGSSYNEQFF.

This clonotype came up many times. The chain is built from TRBV11-2 and TRBJ2-3; D is possibly TRBD2 (5 bases). The V and J ends lost 5 bases and 0 bases respectively, with 9 bases between them. Germline CDR1 reads SGHAT; CDR2 reads FQNNGV. The CDR3 extends over 14 amino acids. CDR3 in amino acids: CASSPQRSTDTQYF. CDR3 DNA sequence: TGTGCCAGCAGCCCCCAGCGGAGCACAGATACGCAGTATTTT. Looking up the rest from reference TRBV11-2 and TRBJ2-3 gives the full variable domain: EAGVAQSPRYKIIEKRQSVAFWCNPISGHATLYWYQQILGQGPKLLIQFQNNGVVDDSQLPKDRFSAERLKGVDSTLKIQPAKLEDSAVYLCASSPQRSTDTQYFGPGTRLTVL.

The table lists this clonotype with many counts. This chain joins TRBV3-1 and TRBJ2-2; possible D gene TRBD2, 6 bases. The ends were cut back, 4 bases at V and 7 bases at J, with 7 bases in the middle. Germline V gene lookup returns CDR1 LGHDT and CDR2 YNNKEL (reference sequence). The CDR3 extends over 12 amino acids. The CDR3 DNA follows: TGTGCCAGCAGCCGGCGGGACGGGGAGCTGTTTTTT. This sequence encodes CASSRRDGELFF.

This clonotype was observed many times. J is TRBJ2-3 and V is TRBV7-2; 10 bases match TRBD2. This CDR3 region has 15 residues. CDR1 is SGHTA, CDR2 FQGNSA, per germline. The V segment lost 5 bases and the J segment 3 bases; nucleotides outside the gene matches: 5. CDR3 protein: CASSPMGLATDTQYF. CDR3 in DNA: TGTGCCAGCAGCCCAATGGGACTAGCGACAGATACGCAGTATTTT. Supplemented by reference TRBV7-2 and TRBJ2-3, the full variable domain reads GAGVSQSPSNKVTEKGKDVELRCDPISGHTALYWYRQSLGQGLEFLIYFQGNSAPDKSGLPSDRFSAERTGGSVSTLTIQRTQQEDSAVYLCASSPMGLATDTQYFGPGTRLTVL.

This clonotype was found many times. The chain joins TRBV18 to TRBJ1-6; D gene ambiguous. This CDR3 comprises 14 residues. Germline V CDR1 and CDR2: KGHSH, LQKENI. V dropped 5 bases and J dropped 10 bases, with 15 bases sitting between them. For the CDR3, the DNA is TGTGCCAGCTCATCGCCCCCCAGCCCCTCACCCCTCCACTTT. It translates to CASSSPPSPSPLHF.

Only a few counts were recorded for this clonotype. The V call is TRBV29-1, the J call TRBJ2-7; 8 positions agree with TRBD2. Germline-derived CDR1 and CDR2 are SQVTM and ANQGSEA. There are 15 residues in the CDR3. J lost 0 bases, V lost 4 bases, and 8 bases had no gene match. CDR3 sequence reads: CSVVRVAGSSYEQYF. CDR3 coding DNA: TGCAGCGTTGTACGGGTAGCGGGGAGCTCCTACGAGCAGTACTTC.

This clonotype was counted ten times or more. The chain uses TRBV12-3 or TRBV12-4 and TRBJ1-6; 8 bases fit TRBD1. V lost 5 bases to trimming and J lost 6 bases; unmatched junction nucleotides: 6. The length of the CDR3 is 15 residues. In DNA, the CDR3 is TGTGCCAGCAGTCTCTGGCAGGGGGCTAATTCACCCCTCCACTTT. Translated: CASSLWQGANSPLHF.

This clonotype occurred many times. The V call is TRBV6-6, the J call TRBJ1-2; D is ambiguous. Trimming shortened V by 0 bases and J by 8 bases, and 7 bases separated the two germline ends. CDR1 is MNHNY and CDR2 is SVGAGI in the germline V gene (reference sequence). This CDR3 has 12 residues. The CDR3 region has the DNA TGTGCCAGCAGTTACTCTGCCGGCGGCTACACCTTC. This sequence encodes CASSYSAGGYTF.

The rearrangement links TRBV7-9 to TRBJ1-5; weak D call: TRBD1 (6 bases). The V gene's germline CDR1 is SEHNR and CDR2 FQNEAQ (reference sequence). Trimming took 5 bases from V and 4 from J, leaving 9 bases between them. The CDR3 consists of 13 residues. CDR3 nucleotides: TGTGCCAGCAGCCTAGACAGGAATCAGCCCCAGCATTTT. It specifies CASSLDRNQPQHF.

The rearrangement uses TRBV29-1 and TRBJ2-3; maybe TRBD2 (6 bases). The CDR3 runs to 13 residues. Germline lookup yields CDR1 SQVTM and CDR2 ANQGSEA. V lost 6 bases and J 4 bases, leaving 14 bases between the germline ends. As DNA, the CDR3 is TGCAGCGTGGCGGGGTACTCGGCAGATACGCAGTATTTT. It specifies CSVAGYSADTQYF.

The CDR3 loop is CASSPRGLGYEQYF. The CDR3 nucleotides are TGTGCCAGCTCACCACGGGGGTTAGGCTACGAGCAGTACTTC. The genes are TRBV18 and TRBJ2-7; D may correspond to TRBD1 or TRBD2 (5 bases each). Looked up from germline, CDR1 is KGHSH and CDR2 is LQKENI. With 1 base removed from V and 3 bases from J, the gap between germline ends came to 10 bases. The CDR3 sequence is 14 residues long.

This clonotype showed up many times. The V call is TRBV27, the J call TRBJ1-5; 7 positions match TRBD1. Germline V gene data show CDR1 as MNHEY and CDR2 as SMNVEV (reference sequence). The CDR3 loop spans 14 amino acids. V lost 3 bases and J lost 7; bases outside the gene matches: 6. The CDR3 DNA follows: TGTGCCAGCAGTTTCCGACAGGGTCACCAGCCCCAGCATTTT. Residues: CASSFRQGHQPQHF.

This clonotype was recorded at least ten times. This chain uses TRBV6-2 or TRBV6-3 with TRBJ2-7; 9 nucleotides match TRBD2. There are 16 residues in the CDR3. Germline CDR1 and CDR2: MNHEY and SVGEGT. V shed 0 bases and J 2 bases; nucleotides not matched to a gene: 5. CDR3 coding DNA: TGTGCCAGCAGTTACTCGGCCCGACTAGCGGCCTACGAGCAGTACTTC. The encoded protein is CASSYSARLAAYEQYF.

This clonotype was detected a few times. The chain is built from TRBV28 and TRBJ2-2, with D unresolved. Germline V gene sequence: CDR1 MDHEN, CDR2 SYDVKM. The CDR3 length is 11 residues. Trimming shortened V by 1 base and J by 9 bases, and 3 bases separated the two germline ends. The DNA of the CDR3 is TGTGCCAGCAGTTTATCCCGGGAGCTGTTTTTT. Its translation is CASSLSRELFF.

J is TRBJ2-1 and V is TRBV12-3 or TRBV12-4; D unclear. V gave up 2 bases and J gave up 4 bases, with 9 bases separating them. This CDR3 spans 14 amino acids. CDR3 amino acids: CASSLISLYNEQFF. The CDR3 DNA follows: TGTGCCAGCAGTTTAATCAGCCTTTACAATGAGCAGTTCTTC.

This clonotype showed up many times. The gene calls are TRBV11-2 and TRBJ2-7; 7 nucleotides match TRBD1. This CDR3 spans 16 amino acids. Losses at the gene ends were 1 base for V and 2 bases for J; bases not matched to a gene: 8. Germline V gene data show CDR1 as SGHAT and CDR2 as FQNNGV. CDR3 sequence reads: CASSLGPRDSTYEQYF. CDR3 DNA sequence: TGTGCCAGCAGCTTAGGGCCCCGGGACAGCACCTACGAGCAGTACTTC.

This clonotype was counted ten times or more. The chain combines TRBV5-1 with TRBJ2-3, with D unresolved. The CDR3 has 14 residues. The V end was cut by 1 base, the J end by 4 bases, with 10 bases between. Germline assignment: CDR1 SGHRS and CDR2 YFSETQ. The CDR3 reads CASSLQVRADTQYF. The CDR3 region has the DNA TGCGCCAGCAGCTTGCAGGTTCGGGCAGATACGCAGTATTTT.

Many counts were recorded for this clonotype. The chain has TRBV11-2 and TRBJ1-3; D remains unclear. V was clipped by 4 bases and J by 4 bases, with 11 bases between them. The length of the CDR3 is 14 residues. Germline CDR1 is SGHAT and CDR2 is FQNNGV. CDR3 sequence: CASSYSGFGNTIYF. The CDR3 DNA sequence: TGTGCCAGCAGCTATTCGGGGTTCGGAAACACCATATATTTT.

This clonotype was seen many times. V is TRBV6-5 and J is TRBJ1-5, with 7 positions matching TRBD1. The ends lost 6 bases at V and 7 bases at J; junction bases unmatched: 9. The CDR3 loop spans 14 amino acids. Germline V lookup: CDR1 MNHEY, CDR2 SVGAGI. CDR3 region: CASRPGQEKQPQHF. The CDR3 bases are TGTGCCAGCAGACCCGGACAGGAGAAGCAGCCCCAGCATTTT.

This clonotype was seen at least ten times. The gene calls are TRBV30 and TRBJ2-7; the D gene is possibly TRBD2 (5 bases). V was cut by 2 bases and J by 4 bases, with 15 bases left in between. The CDR3 sequence is 14 residues long. The germline CDR1 and CDR2 sequences are GTSNPN and SVGIG (reference sequence). CDR3 protein: CAWSPRRGVYEQYF. For the CDR3, the DNA is TGTGCCTGGAGTCCCCGTCGGGGAGTGTACGAGCAGTACTTC.

This clonotype was detected a few times. This chain uses TRBV29-1 with TRBJ2-1; TRBD2 agrees at 7 bases. This CDR3 is 14 amino acids long. The J segment lost 7 bases and the V segment lost 4 bases, leaving 10 bases of the junction unmatched. CDR1 and CDR2 from the germline V gene are SQVTM and ANQGSEA. CDR3 sequence reads: CSVGGGSDKNEQFF. CDR3 bases: TGCAGCGTTGGGGGGGGTAGCGATAAAAATGAGCAGTTCTTC.

This clonotype was counted many times. The chain uses TRBV7-9 and TRBJ2-3; D gene unclear. Trimming pared 5 bases from V and 2 bases from J, leaving 14 bases between. The CDR3 is 15 residues long. CDR1 and CDR2 from the germline V gene are SEHNR and FQNEAQ (reference sequence). CDR3 sequence reads: CASSPPLADTDTQYF. The DNA of the CDR3 is TGTGCCAGCAGCCCCCCCCTGGCCGACACAGATACGCAGTATTTT.

This clonotype was observed a handful of times. The chain has TRBV18 and TRBJ2-6, with no clear D. This CDR3 contains 12 residues. Germline V gives CDR1 KGHSH, CDR2 LQKENI. Trimming left V 3 bases short and J 4 bases short, with 1 base between. CDR3 bases: TGTGCCAGCTCACCGGGGGCCAACGTCCTGACTTTC. It encodes CASSPGANVLTF.

The chain uses TRBV11-1 and TRBJ2-7; TRBD1 matches 7 bases. This CDR3 has 12 amino acids. Germline values: CDR1 SGHAT, CDR2 FQDESV (reference sequence). J was trimmed by 7 bases and V by 5 bases; bases with no gene match: 5. DNA of the CDR3: TGTGCCAGCAGCCTTCGGGACAGAGAGCAGTACTTC. Its protein product is CASSLRDREQYF.